This T cell receptor beta chain is drawn from a study of T cells in Graves' hyperthyroidism and ophthalmopathy (dated by TCRdb to about 2019). With respect to the entire study: Peripheral blood samples were taken at initial diagnosis, before any treatment was given. To identify TCR V-J signatures that set the groups apart, the researchers used a discovery cohort of about a hundred patients, made up of 40 to 45 with Graves' ophthalmopathy and about 59 with stable Graves' hyperthyroidism. Whether ophthalmopathy could be predicted prospectively was tested in an independent validation cohort made up of 18 to 20 hyperthyroidism patients plus 17 patients who later progressed to ophthalmopathy. The approximately 95 discovery patients were divided at random into training and test sets in a 7:3 ratio. Thyroid tissue and blood T-cell repertoires from about six Graves' hyperthyroidism patients were also compared in the study. Following sampling, methimazole starting at 30 mg daily was given to hyperthyroidism patients, and high-dose intravenous methylprednisolone was given to ophthalmopathy patients. The paper describes TCR Vbeta CDR3 sequencing of about 140 peripheral blood samples, made up of 43 ophthalmopathy patients, approximately 76 hyperthyroidism patients and 17 progressor patients. The full study reports these points: Sample size was not statistically predetermined, and blinding of investigators to group allocation was not performed. Most expanded thyroid clonotypes (frequency above 0.001) were also found in blood, which suggests that blood repertoires may mirror thyroid immune responses. A model built on a 13 V-J signature distinguished ophthalmopathy from stable hyperthyroidism, reaching roughly 88% sensitivity and approximately 83% specificity in cross-validation and 80%/75% in testing. In validation, the model predicted progression to ophthalmopathy a median of 6.5 months before onset, with around 70% sensitivity and 72.22% specificity.

The TCR beta CDR3 regions were amplified from the RNA transcripts. For the first round of RT-PCR on the TCR CDR3, the HTBI primer set was used together with the Qiagen OneStep RT-PCR kit. A second multiplex PCR round built the libraries, followed by size selection and purification. The libraries were sequenced on an Illumina HiSeq2000 using paired-end 100 bp reads. As for the authors' bioinformatics: SOAPnuke was used to process the raw data, removing reads that contained adapters or uncalled bases, had a mean Phred below 15, or lacked an exact match to the constant primer or identifier. High-quality paired reads were merged with COPE v1.2.5, and unique nucleotide sequences were defined as clonotypes. MiTCR v1.1 was used to align the clonotypes against IMGT TRBV, TRBD and TRBJ reference segments. Analysis was restricted to V-J combinations with a frequency above 0.0001, which covered about 99% of repertoires. A TCS score was defined as the ratio of F50 (clonal expansion) to E x V (chaos), with BLOSUM62-based TCRdist applied between CDR3 peptides within each V-J. Welch's t-statistics and random forest reduced 514 V-J features to roughly 13, which were used in a naive Bayes classifier (R e1071). Clones were called with MiXCR by TCRdb after fastp trimmed the public reads at Q25, and only in-frame beta chains were retained. When rows share a CDR3 protein, they turn into one entry using the most common DNA and genes. It is TCRdb's table, rather than the study itself, that gives the V and J calls and clone size. The sample records 370,000 or so distinct CDR3 sequences, 13% of which are singletons. In total, the top ten clones hold roughly 20% of the sample.

Hyperthyroidism patients were newly diagnosed, had a disease duration of under 2 months, and were aged 18 to 65 years. Exclusion was applied to patients with uncontrolled infections, other autoimmune diseases, pregnancy or lactation. Clinical symptoms, serum thyroxine and TRAb, thyroid ultrasound, and orbital computed tomography formed the basis for the diagnoses. For progressor patients, blood was drawn at the first diagnosis of hyperthyroidism, before any ophthalmopathy symptoms had appeared. PBMCs were isolated from about 9.2 ml of fresh peripheral blood by Ficoll-Paque density gradient centrifugation. Patients classed as progressors first received a Graves' hyperthyroidism diagnosis and then went on to develop ophthalmopathy during follow-up. Trizol reagent was used to extract total RNA, and RNA quality was then checked on an Agilent 2100 Bioanalyzer. CDR1 and CDR2 were assigned from the germline V gene (reference sequence) as SEHNR and FQNEAQ. Spanning cysteine to phenylalanine, the CDR3 consists of 14 amino acids. The sequence is cut down to CDR3 DNA, 42 bases in frame from base 1. V has 5 bases trimmed and J has 6 bases trimmed; junction bases matching no gene number 7.

This clonotype was seen many times. Its recognized antigen is unknown. No much larger clone is present one base from it, and per-base qualities are unavailable. The sequence was collected from a man under 40 with Graves' hyperthyroidism that later progressed to Graves' ophthalmopathy. The sequencing sample was made of blood. Recombination linked TRBV7-9 to TRBJ2-5, and 9 junctional nucleotides match TRBD1. The DNA sequence is given as TGTGCCAGCAGCCAAGGGGACAGGGAGAAGACCCAGTACTTC. Translated, this gives CASSQGDREKTQYF.